This T cell receptor beta chain came from a study of T cells in localized non-small cell lung cancer. General observations from the study: A denser population of T cells in blood accompanied longer overall survival.

This clone was seen a single time. Its antigen is unidentified. The protocol was immunoSEQ multiplex PCR, while the TCRdb copy is restricted to in-frame clones and leaves out a portion. The sample lists about 51,000 clones, about four fifths occurring once. Germline CDR1 reads MDHEN; CDR2 reads SYDVKM. The CDR3 has 14 residues. Deletions cut 2 bases from V and 0 bases from J, with 7 bases between. Sequencing was performed on peripheral blood mononuclear cells, taken before any cancer treatment. The TCR was taken from a man aged 35 to 69 with stage III lung adenocarcinoma. The chain is built from TRBV28 and TRBJ1-2; maybe TRBD1 (5 bases). This chain's CDR3 is CASSLRGSNYGYTF. The CDR3, as DNA: TGTGCCAGCAGTTTAAGGGGATCTAACTATGGCTACACCTTC.